Following are 13 T cell receptor beta chains from one sample sequenced in a study of T-cell memory formation after mild COVID-19. In TCRdb, the 5' RACE reads were re-called with MiXCR into one record per CDR3 protein. The table shows around 420,000 distinct CDR3 sequences, with 24% occurring only once. The sample was PBMCs or a T cell subset sorted from them (not recorded which). These TCRs come from an adult woman who had mild COVID-19 (a few samples of this study predate the infection). Cell type and time point are not known.

The chain has TRBV20-1 and TRBJ1-5; no reliable D call. The ends were cut back, 6 bases at V and 5 bases at J, with 11 bases in the middle. Germline CDR1 DFQATT, CDR2 SNEGSKA (reference sequence). The CDR3 spans 12 residues. The CDR3 nucleotides are TGCAGTGCAAAAACTGGAGATCAGCCCCAGCATTTT. It is translated as CSAKTGDQPQHF.

This clonotype has more than one count but fewer than ten. This chain uses TRBV11-2 with TRBJ1-1; no firm D call. Per the germline V gene, CDR1 is SGHAT and CDR2 is FQNNGV. V was clipped by 8 bases and J by 0 bases, with 7 bases between them. The CDR3 contains 12 residues. The CDR3 DNA follows: TGTGCCAGCCGCATTTTGAACACTGAAGCTTTCTTT. Protein sequence: CASRILNTEAFF.

The chain is built from TRBV7-3 and TRBJ1-6; 7 bases align to TRBD1. This CDR3 region has 14 residues. The germline CDR1 and CDR2 sequences are SGHTA and FQGTGA. The trim removed 7 bases at V and 9 bases at J, leaving 9 bases unmatched. Here the CDR3 DNA reads TGTGCCAGCACCGACAGGGCCGGGGGTTCACCCCTCCACTTT. It translates to CASTDRAGGSPLHF.

V gene TRBV14 combines with J gene TRBJ2-3; the D is unclear. The CDR3 sequence is 12 residues long. Trimming removed 1 base from V and 9 bases from J, with 8 bases in between. Germline-derived CDR1 and CDR2 are SGHDN and FVKESK. For the CDR3, the DNA is TGTGCCAGCAGCCAAGTGATTCAAACGCAGTATTTT. Amino acid sequence: CASSQVIQTQYF.

This chain uses TRBV9 with TRBJ2-1, with D maybe TRBD1 (6 bases). Germline V gene sequence: CDR1 SGDLS, CDR2 YYNGEE. The CDR3 loop spans 12 amino acids. Between the trimmed V and J ends, which lost 4 bases and 12 bases, there was a span of 14 bases. The CDR3 coding sequence is TGTGCCAGCAGCTCCACAGGGTTTAGGCAGTTCTTC. As protein: CASSSTGFRQFF. Full variable domain (missing parts from reference TRBV9 and TRBJ2-1): DSGVTQTPKHLITATGQRVTLRCSPRSGDLSVYWYQQSLDQGLQFLIQYYNGEERAKGNILERFSAQQFPDLHSELNLSSLELGDSALYFCASSSTGFRQFFGPGTRLTVL.

This clonotype turned up a few times. V usage is TRBV2 and J usage is TRBJ2-3; 15 nucleotides align to TRBD2. Germline V gene lookup returns CDR1 SNHLY and CDR2 FYNNEI. The CDR3 spans 20 residues. J lost 2 bases, V lost 1 base, and 10 bases had no gene match. The DNA for the CDR3 is TGTGCCAGCAGTGAAGTCGGACTAGCGGGAGGGAAAGCCCACACAGATACGCAGTATTTT. This gives the protein CASSEVGLAGGKAHTDTQYF.

The sample holds a few counts of this clonotype. This chain joins TRBV5-1 and TRBJ2-7, with a tentative D call TRBD1 (5 bases). Germline V gives CDR1 SGHRS, CDR2 YFSETQ. CDR3 length: 15 residues. V was shortened by 5 bases and J by 0 bases, with 15 bases between the two germline ends. The CDR3 sequence is CASRIRGGSSYEQYF. The CDR3 DNA follows: TGCGCCAGCAGGATAAGGGGCGGCAGCTCCTACGAGCAGTACTTC.

This clonotype occurred a few times. The J gene is TRBJ2-3, the V gene TRBV6-1; 7 bases are shared with TRBD2. The germline gives CDR1 MNHNS, CDR2 SASEGT. This CDR3 comprises 16 residues. V shed 2 bases and J 1 base; nucleotides not matched to a gene: 6. This CDR3 reads CASSEPYRGGTDTQYF. DNA for the CDR3: TGTGCCAGCAGTGAACCCTATCGGGGGGGCACAGATACGCAGTATTTT.

A few counts support this clonotype. This sequence joins TRBV5-1 and TRBJ2-3, with TRBD1 matching over 9 bases. Unmatched junction bases numbered 7, after V lost 2 bases and J lost 6 bases. This CDR3 has 15 amino acids. Germline CDR1 is SGHRS and CDR2 is YFSETQ. For the CDR3, the DNA is TGCGCCAGCAGCTTACAGGGGGCGCAGAGTGATACGCAGTATTTT. Its protein product is CASSLQGAQSDTQYF.

This clonotype was counted only a few times. The chain uses TRBV6-6 and TRBJ2-2; TRBD2 agrees at 13 bases. J lost 5 bases, V lost 0 bases, and 6 bases had no gene match. The CDR3 has 18 amino acids. Germline lookup yields CDR1 MNHNY and CDR2 SVGAGI (reference sequence). This CDR3 reads CASSYSAGLAGSTGELFF. CDR3 bases: TGTGCCAGCAGTTACTCGGCGGGACTAGCGGGATCTACCGGGGAGCTGTTTTTT.

This clonotype has a handful of counts. The CDR3 sequence: CASTRTGQNTEAFF. The CDR3, as DNA: TGTGCCAGCACCCGGACAGGCCAGAACACTGAAGCTTTCTTT. V and J are TRBV6-5 and TRBJ1-1; 7 bases map to TRBD1. Germline trimming cut 7 bases from V and 1 base from J; bases unmatched to any gene: 6. Germline V lookup: CDR1 MNHEY, CDR2 SVGAGI. CDR3 length equals 14 residues.

This clonotype turned up a few times. The chain couples TRBV24-1 to TRBJ2-1; 7 bases agree with TRBD1. Germline loops: CDR1 KGHDR, CDR2 SFDVKD. The CDR3 totals 16 residues. V gave up 2 bases and J gave up 4 bases; unmatched junction bases: 7. The CDR3 spells CATSDWKGALYNEQFF. In nucleotides, the CDR3 is TGTGCCACCAGTGATTGGAAGGGGGCGCTTTACAATGAGCAGTTCTTC.

The V and J genes are TRBV25-1 and TRBJ1-2; 8 bases agree with TRBD1. Germline V gene lookup returns CDR1 MGHDK and CDR2 SYGVNS. Trimming cost V 7 bases and J 5 bases; bases outside gene matches: 9. This CDR3 comprises 14 residues. This CDR3 reads CASNQGASGYGYTF. The CDR3 coding sequence is TGTGCCAGCAACCAGGGGGCATCAGGATATGGCTACACCTTC.